This entry describes one T cell receptor beta chain. This specimen comes from a study of T cell responses to AZD1222 COVID-19 vaccine. Only in-frame clones appear in the TCRdb table, and some are missing; sequencing was by immunoSEQ multiplex PCR. Found here are over 150,000 clones, 88% of them singletons; the top ten hold roughly 4.3%. CDR3 size: 14 residues. Trimming removed 2 bases from V and 5 bases from J, with 12 bases in between. Germline V gives CDR1 MNHNS, CDR2 SASEGT. The TCR originated in an adult who received the AZD1222 COVID-19 vaccine. Sequenced here: peripheral blood, sampled 28 days after the second AZD1222 dose. This chain links TRBV6-1 with TRBJ1-2, with no clear D. The CDR3 protein is CASSELTLGYGYTF. Here the CDR3 DNA reads TGTGCCAGCAGTGAACTCACGCTAGGGTATGGCTACACCTTC.